This T cell receptor (beta chain) was sequenced during a study of T cells after posttransplantation cyclophosphamide. Busulfan-fludarabine conditioning, marrow transplant, and cyclophosphamide on days +3 and +4 were administered. Trimming removed 0 bases at V and 6 bases at J, with 13 bases between. From germline, CDR1 is SGDLS and CDR2 YYNGEE. The CDR3 covers 14 residues. The table came from immunoSEQ multiplex PCR; TCRdb's copy has only in-frame clones and leaves some out. The table has 23,000 or so clones, approximately 87% seen once. The sequenced sample was PBMCs, obtained after allogeneic stem cell transplant with posttransplant cyclophosphamide. The receptor comes from a female patient aged 25-39 years who received an allogeneic stem cell transplant from an unrelated donor, was CMV-positive, and had no GVHD. These T cells may partly come from the graft donor. The chain joins TRBV9 to TRBJ2-7; D is uncertain. The CDR3 here is CASSVETFPSEQYF. In DNA, the CDR3 is TGTGCCAGCAGCGTAGAGACATTCCCGAGCGAGCAGTACTTC.